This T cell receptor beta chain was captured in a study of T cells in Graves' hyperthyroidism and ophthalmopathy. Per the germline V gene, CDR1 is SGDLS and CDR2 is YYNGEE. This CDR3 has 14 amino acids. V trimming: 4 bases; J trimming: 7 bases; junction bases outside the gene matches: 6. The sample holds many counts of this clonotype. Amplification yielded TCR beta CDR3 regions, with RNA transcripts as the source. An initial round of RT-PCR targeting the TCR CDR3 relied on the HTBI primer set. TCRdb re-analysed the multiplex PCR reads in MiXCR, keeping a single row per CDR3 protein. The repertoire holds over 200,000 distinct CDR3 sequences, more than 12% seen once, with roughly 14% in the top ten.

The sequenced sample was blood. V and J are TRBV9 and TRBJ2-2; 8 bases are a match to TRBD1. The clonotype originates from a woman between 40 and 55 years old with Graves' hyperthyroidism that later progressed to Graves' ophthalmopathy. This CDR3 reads CASSPGQGRGELFF. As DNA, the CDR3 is TGTGCCAGCAGCCCCGGACAGGGACGCGGGGAGCTGTTTTTT.